The 26 T cell receptor beta chains presented below share a single source sample, sequenced in a study of blood T cell repertoires in COVID-19. Produced via immunoSEQ multiplex PCR; TCRdb's table is partial and in-frame only. The sample includes about 89,000 clones, around three quarters of them seen just once. Sequencing input: peripheral blood. The receptors derive from an elderly woman with acute or convalescent COVID-19.

The V call is TRBV5-1, the J call TRBJ2-3; 7 bases align to TRBD1. The trim removed 4 bases at V and 2 bases at J, leaving 7 bases unmatched. The CDR3 runs 15 residues. The germline CDR1 and CDR2 sequences are SGHRS and YFSETQ. The CDR3 DNA follows: TGCGCCAGCAGCCGACAGGGACAGACCACAGATACGCAGTATTTT. It encodes CASSRQGQTTDTQYF.

The rearrangement uses TRBV5-8 and TRBJ2-3; 8 bases match TRBD2. Trimming cost V 0 bases and J 5 bases; bases outside gene matches: 5. The germline V gene encodes CDR1 SGHTS and CDR2 YDEGEE. The CDR3 sequence is 15 residues long. Written as DNA, the CDR3 is TGTGCCAGCAGCTTGGCCGGGGGGGCAGGAGATACGCAGTATTTT. Translation gives CASSLAGGAGDTQYF.

The CDR3, as DNA: TGTGCCAGCAGCCAGGGACTAGCCTGGCCCCCACCGGACTACAATGAGCAGTTCTTC. Translating gives CASSQGLAWPPPDYNEQFF. J is TRBJ2-1 and V is TRBV11-2; TRBD2 agrees at 9 bases. The CDR3 loop spans 19 amino acids. CDR1 and CDR2 from the germline V gene are SGHAT and FQNNGV. Trimming removed 5 bases from V and 3 bases from J; junction bases left unmatched: 17.

The chain employs TRBV19 and TRBJ2-1, with 8 bases aligning to TRBD2. The CDR3 totals 14 residues. The V segment lost 7 bases and the J segment 0 bases; nucleotides outside the gene matches: 2. In germline, CDR1 is LNHDA, CDR2 SQIVND (reference sequence). CDR3 protein: CASMAGGSYNEQFF. CDR3 DNA: TGTGCCAGTATGGCGGGGGGCTCCTACAATGAGCAGTTCTTC. Supplemented by reference TRBV19 and TRBJ2-1, the full variable domain reads DGGITQSPKYLFRKEGQNVTLSCEQNLNHDAMYWYRQDPGQGLRLIYYSQIVNDFQKGDIAEGYSVSREKKESFPLTVTSAQKNPTAFYLCASMAGGSYNEQFFGPGTRLTVL.

A few counts support this clone. The V call is TRBV6-1, the J call TRBJ1-5; D gene uncertain. The CDR3 extends over 17 amino acids. The germline gives CDR1 MNHNS, CDR2 SASEGT. V lost 3 bases to trimming and J lost 2 bases, with 17 bases between them. CDR3 residues: CASSELAARVGNQPQHF. The CDR3 bases are TGTGCCAGCAGTGAGTTGGCAGCGCGGGTTGGCAATCAGCCCCAGCATTTT.

This chain links TRBV7-2 with TRBJ2-2; 15 bases are a match to TRBD2. Trimming removed 5 bases from V and 4 bases from J; junction bases left unmatched: 5. The CDR3 spans 17 residues. CDR1 and CDR2 (germline): SGHTA, FQGNSA. CDR3 DNA: TGTGCCAGCAGCCTGGGACTAGCGGGGGGCGGCACCGGGGAGCTGTTTTTT. The encoded protein is CASSLGLAGGGTGELFF.

This chain connects TRBV19 to TRBJ1-1, with a weak D call TRBD1 (6 bases). The CDR3 spans 15 residues. Germline CDR1 and CDR2: LNHDA and SQIVND (reference sequence). V shed 3 bases and J shed 1 base, with 12 bases lying between them. The CDR3 DNA reads TGTGCCAGTAGTATTCAGGGGACGGGGAACACTGAAGCTTTCTTT. Translation: CASSIQGTGNTEAFF.

This clone appeared a few times. The chain is built from TRBV5-1 and TRBJ1-1; TRBD1 agrees at 7 bases. With V trimmed by 0 bases and J by 7 bases, 6 bases remained unmatched. The CDR3 spans 14 residues. Germline V gene data show CDR1 as SGHRS and CDR2 as YFSETQ. As DNA, the CDR3 is TGCGCCAGCAGCTTGGCCGACAGGGTCAGTGAAGCTTTCTTT. Translating gives CASSLADRVSEAFF.

The chain couples TRBV12-3 or TRBV12-4 to TRBJ1-1, with a tentative D call TRBD1 (6 bases). The CDR3 has 12 residues. Trimming took off 7 bases at V and 10 bases at J, with 16 bases between the two ends. The CDR3 DNA reads TGTGCCAGCACCCTGGGACACGGTGGAGCTTTCTTT. Protein sequence: CASTLGHGGAFF.

This chain links TRBV5-4 with TRBJ2-2; 10 bases map to TRBD2. Germline V gene lookup returns CDR1 SGHNT and CDR2 YYREEE (reference sequence). The length of the CDR3 is 15 residues. After removal of 4 bases from V and 6 bases from J, the junction contained 6 bases not matched to a gene. CDR3 region: CASSPPSGRPGELFF. CDR3 coding DNA: TGTGCCAGCAGCCCACCTAGCGGGAGACCCGGGGAGCTGTTTTTT.

This clone showed up just a few times. The CDR3 spells CASRLAGGYHNEQFF. CDR3 in DNA: TGCGCCAGCAGGTTAGCGGGAGGGTACCACAATGAGCAGTTCTTC. The chain recombines TRBV10-2 with TRBJ2-1; 11 bases fit TRBD2. CDR1 and CDR2 (germline): WSHSY, SAAADI. CDR3 length: 15 amino acids. Trimming took 6 bases from V and 5 from J; bases not matched to a gene: 6.

The rearrangement joins TRBV11-2 to TRBJ1-2; no clear D gene. Germline values: CDR1 SGHAT, CDR2 FQNNGV. Trimming took off 1 base at V and 8 bases at J, with 8 bases between the two ends. The CDR3 covers 12 residues. This chain's CDR3 is CASSLGSVGYTF. DNA for the CDR3: TGTGCCAGCAGCTTAGGGAGTGTGGGCTACACCTTC.

The chain couples TRBV7-2 to TRBJ2-2; 9 nucleotides line up with TRBD2. J gave up 0 bases and V 6 bases, and 14 bases lay outside the gene matches. Per the germline V gene, CDR1 is SGHTA and CDR2 is FQGNSA. There are 19 residues in the CDR3. The CDR3 is CASRRSNIASGTNTGELFF. The CDR3 DNA is TGTGCCAGCAGACGCTCAAACATAGCTAGCGGGACGAACACCGGGGAGCTGTTTTTT. The entire variable domain, with the rest obtained from reference TRBV7-2 and TRBJ2-2, is as follows: GAGVSQSPSNKVTEKGKDVELRCDPISGHTALYWYRQSLGQGLEFLIYFQGNSAPDKSGLPSDRFSAERTGGSVSTLTIQRTQQEDSAVYLCASRRSNIASGTNTGELFFGEGSRLTVL.

In its sample, this clone was seen a few times. This chain uses TRBV4-1 with TRBJ1-5; D possibly corresponds to TRBD1 (5 bases). CDR3 length: 16 amino acids. Germline CDR1 and CDR2: MGHRA and YSYEKL. Trimming cost V 1 base and J 7 bases, with 17 bases left between them. The CDR3 coding sequence is TGCGCCAGCAGCCAAGGGATCCGGGGGGACGAACAGCCCCAGCATTTT. This codes for CASSQGIRGDEQPQHF.

The chain joins TRBV7-2 to TRBJ2-1; D may be TRBD2 (7 bases). This CDR3 has 15 residues. Germline V gives CDR1 SGHTA, CDR2 FQGNSA. V was shortened by 0 bases and J by 5 bases, with 11 bases between the two germline ends. CDR3 protein: CASSLASGTNNEQFF. CDR3 nucleotide sequence: TGTGCCAGCAGCTTAGCCAGCGGGACAAACAATGAGCAGTTCTTC.

The chain employs TRBV11-3 and TRBJ2-2; maybe TRBD1 (6 bases). Trimming stripped 2 bases from V and 8 bases from J, with 9 bases between. The CDR3 covers 13 residues. Germline V gene sequence: CDR1 SGHNT, CDR2 YENEEA. Here the CDR3 reads CASSLNREGELFF. CDR3 nucleotide sequence: TGTGCCAGCAGCTTAAACAGGGAGGGGGAGCTGTTTTTT. The entire variable domain, with the rest obtained from reference TRBV11-3 and TRBJ2-2, is as follows: EAGVVQSPRYKIIEKKQPVAFWCNPISGHNTLYWYLQNLGQGPELLIRYENEEAVDDSQLPKDRFSAERLKGVDSTLKIQPAELGDSAVYLCASSLNREGELFFGEGSRLTVL.

The rearrangement uses TRBV7-8 and TRBJ1-5, with TRBD1 matching 7 bases. This CDR3 has 15 residues. Germline assignment: CDR1 SGHVS and CDR2 FQNEAQ. V was clipped by 4 bases and J by 9 bases; unmatched bases: 12. CDR3 nucleotide sequence: TGTGCCAGCAGCTCGGGACAGTCCCTCATGGTGCCCCAGCATTTT. Encoded protein: CASSSGQSLMVPQHF.

V is TRBV30 and J is TRBJ1-1; D is ambiguous. V lost 2 bases and J 1 base, leaving 8 bases between the germline ends. Germline loops: CDR1 GTSNPN, CDR2 SVGIG (reference sequence). The CDR3 length is 13 residues. CDR3 loop: CAWSRQANTEAFF. Written as DNA, the CDR3 is TGTGCCTGGAGTCGACAAGCGAACACTGAAGCTTTCTTT.

The genes are TRBV10-3 and TRBJ2-1; 9 bases match TRBD1. This CDR3 contains 15 residues. CDR1 and CDR2 (germline): ENHRY, SYGVKD. J was trimmed by 10 bases and V by 5 bases; bases with no gene match: 12. The CDR3 bases are TGTGCCATCAGTTTCACAGGGGGCCAGGCCAGAGAGCAGTTCTTC. Translation: CAISFTGGQAREQFF.

The V and J genes are TRBV3-1 (or the pseudogene TRBV3-2) and TRBJ1-2; D is perhaps TRBD1 (6 bases). The ends were cut back, 2 bases at V and 3 bases at J, with 10 bases in the middle. The CDR3 consists of 14 residues. Germline lookup yields CDR1 LGHDT and CDR2 YNNKEL (reference sequence). CDR3 nucleotide sequence: TGTGCCAGCAGCCAAATGGGGGCATACTATGGCTACACCTTC. This gives the protein CASSQMGAYYGYTF.

V gene TRBV2 combines with J gene TRBJ2-7, with 8 bases lining up with TRBD1. The CDR3 is 17 residues long. CDR1 is SNHLY and CDR2 is FYNNEI in the germline V gene. The trim removed 7 bases at V and 3 bases at J, leaving 17 bases unmatched. The CDR3: CASISSPLKQGVYEQYF. Here the CDR3 DNA reads TGTGCCAGCATCTCCTCGCCCTTGAAACAGGGGGTCTACGAGCAGTACTTC.

This clone appeared a few times. The chain joins TRBV7-6 to TRBJ2-1, with TRBD2 matching over 12 bases. The V segment lost 6 bases and the J segment 0 bases; nucleotides outside the gene matches: 9. The CDR3 totals 18 residues. The V gene's germline CDR1 is SGHVS and CDR2 FNYEAQ. The CDR3 reads CASSRTSGRFSSYNEQFF. The CDR3 DNA reads TGTGCCAGCAGTCGAACTAGCGGGAGGTTCAGCTCCTACAATGAGCAGTTCTTC.

The chain joins TRBV2 to TRBJ1-5, with D perhaps TRBD1 (5 bases). In germline, CDR1 is SNHLY, CDR2 FYNNEI. V was clipped by 4 bases and J by 4 bases, with 11 bases between them. This CDR3 comprises 14 residues. The CDR3, as DNA: TGTGCCAGCAGTGGTAGTCGGGGGAATCAGCCCCAGCATTTT. Its protein is CASSGSRGNQPQHF.

The chain combines TRBV3-1 (or the pseudogene TRBV3-2) with TRBJ2-5; D may be TRBD1 (6 bases). The germline gives CDR1 LGHDT, CDR2 YNNKEL (reference sequence). Trimming took off 4 bases at V and 1 base at J, with 13 bases between the two ends. This CDR3 has 15 residues. The CDR3 loop reads CASSRETGFQETQYF. CDR3 DNA: TGTGCCAGCAGCCGTGAAACAGGGTTCCAAGAGACCCAGTACTTC.

This sequence joins TRBV6-2 or TRBV6-3 and TRBJ2-7, with 15 bases identical to TRBD2. With V trimmed by 0 bases and J by 5 bases, 14 bases remained unmatched. In germline, CDR1 is MNHEY, CDR2 SVGEGT. The CDR3 extends over 20 amino acids. The CDR3 bases are TGTGCCAGCAGTTACTCGAAGTCTTCCGGGACTAGCGGGAGGATGCACGAGCAGTACTTC. Protein sequence: CASSYSKSSGTSGRMHEQYF.

The chain combines TRBV5-1 with TRBJ2-3, with 9 positions matching TRBD2. The V segment lost 4 bases and the J segment 3 bases; nucleotides outside the gene matches: 3. CDR3 length equals 14 residues. The germline V gene has CDR1 SGHRS and CDR2 YFSETQ. The CDR3 coding sequence is TGCGCCAGCAGCCAGCTAGCGGGAACAGATACGCAGTATTTT. Amino acid sequence: CASSQLAGTDTQYF.